Following are 7 T cell receptor beta chains from one sample sequenced in a study of Ad26.COV2.S vaccination and SARS-CoV-2 variants. Sequencing was performed with immunoSEQ multiplex PCR; in TCRdb, only in-frame clones are kept and a portion is missing. Found here are some 350,000 clones, 85% to 90% of them singletons; the top ten hold 5.5%. The treatment here: roughly 19 received Ad26.COV2.S at low or high dose, single or two shots; five or six received placebo; per-sample allocation not given. Vaccine and placebo recipients were sampled on day 63 after the first injection. The sample in question was peripheral blood, obtained in a trial of Ad26.COV2.S vaccine versus placebo. The receptors derive from a person aged 18 to 59 who received the Ad26.COV2.S COVID-19 vaccine or a placebo.

This rearrangement joins TRBV30 to TRBJ1-1; D is uncertain. V was trimmed by 0 bases and J by 0 bases, leaving 11 bases between them. This CDR3 contains 15 residues. From germline, CDR1 is GTSNPN and CDR2 SVGIG (reference sequence). Written as DNA, the CDR3 is TGTGCCTGGAGTGTACCGACAACCATGAACACTGAAGCTTTCTTT. Amino acids: CAWSVPTTMNTEAFF. The variable domain in full, with the rest retrieved from reference TRBV30 and TRBJ1-1, is SQTIHQWPATLVQPVGSPLSLECTVEGTSNPNLYWYRQAAGRGLQLLFYSVGIGQISSEVPQNLSASRPQDRQFILSSKKLLLSDSGFYLCAWSVPTTMNTEAFFGQGTRLTVV.

The genes are TRBV6-1 and TRBJ1-2; D gene ambiguous. This CDR3 has 12 amino acids. Trimming left V 3 bases short and J 5 bases short, with 7 bases between. CDR1 and CDR2 (germline): MNHNS, SASEGT. CDR3 DNA: TGTGCCAGCAGTGAGATAGGATATGGCTACACCTTC. Residues: CASSEIGYGYTF.

The V and J genes are TRBV18 and TRBJ1-2; 7 bases line up with TRBD1. V shed 0 bases, J shed 6 bases, and the junction held 4 bases outside the gene matches. Germline V CDR1 and CDR2: KGHSH, LQKENI. The CDR3 has 14 amino acids. The CDR3 DNA reads TGTGCCAGCTCACCACCGACAGGGACGCATGGCTACACCTTC. This codes for CASSPPTGTHGYTF.

The chain uses TRBV6-4 and TRBJ1-1, with D maybe TRBD1 (5 bases). V gave up 7 bases and J gave up 1 base, with 7 bases separating them. This CDR3 comprises 12 residues. Germline V gene sequence: CDR1 MRHNA, CDR2 SNTAGT. CDR3 residues: CASKGQNTEAFF. CDR3 nucleotide sequence: TGTGCCAGCAAAGGACAGAACACTGAAGCTTTCTTT.

This rearrangement joins TRBV7-8 to TRBJ1-2; maybe TRBD1 (6 bases). This CDR3 region has 13 residues. The ends were cut back, 5 bases at V and 1 base at J, with 8 bases in the middle. The germline CDR1 and CDR2 sequences are SGHVS and FQNEAQ. CDR3 bases: TGTGCCAGCAGCGAAGGGGGTAACTATGGCTACACCTTC. Its protein is CASSEGGNYGYTF.

The chain recombines TRBV20-1 with TRBJ1-2; D uncertain. This CDR3 is built from 15 residues. The V and J ends lost 3 bases and 2 bases respectively, with 16 bases between them. Germline CDR1 and CDR2: DFQATT and SNEGSKA (reference sequence). DNA of the CDR3: TGCAGTGCTAGTTCGGCAGGTCGCGGGAACTATGGCTACACCTTC. Translating gives CSASSAGRGNYGYTF.

The chain uses TRBV2 and TRBJ1-1; 7 bases line up with TRBD1. CDR1 is SNHLY and CDR2 is FYNNEI in the germline V gene. CDR3 length: 13 amino acids. The ends lost 8 bases at V and 9 bases at J; junction bases unmatched: 12. In DNA, the CDR3 is TGTGCCAGCTGTGGGACAGCGGAAGGGAAAGCTTTCTTT. This encodes CASCGTAEGKAFF.